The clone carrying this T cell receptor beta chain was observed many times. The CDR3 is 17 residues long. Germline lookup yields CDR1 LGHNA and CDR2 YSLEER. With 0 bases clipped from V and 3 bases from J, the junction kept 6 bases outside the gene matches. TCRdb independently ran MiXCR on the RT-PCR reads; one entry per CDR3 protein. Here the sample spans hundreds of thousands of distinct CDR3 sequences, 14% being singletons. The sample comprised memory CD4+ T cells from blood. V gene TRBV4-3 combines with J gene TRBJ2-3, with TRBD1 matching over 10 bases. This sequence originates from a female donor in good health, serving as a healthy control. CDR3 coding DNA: TGCGCCAGCAGCCAAGACTCGGGACAGGGGTGGACAGATACGCAGTATTTT. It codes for CASSQDSGQGWTDTQYF.